One T cell receptor (beta chain) is described in this entry. Preparation of the TCRbeta library used unique molecular identifiers. TCRdb reprocessed the PCR reads via MiXCR and lists one record per CDR3 protein. The sample gives hundreds of thousands of distinct CDR3 sequences, approximately 12% of which show up once; 3.5% to 4.5% is in the top ten. This entry is derived from a study of T-cell reconstitution after alpha-beta-depleted transplantation in children. The CDR3 has 16 residues. V lost 0 bases to trimming and J lost 7 bases; unmatched junction nucleotides: 8. The germline V gene has CDR1 SGHRS and CDR2 YFSETQ.

The TCR was taken from a human donor who donated a stem cell graft to a child with Fanconi anemia. Sequenced here: PBMCs, sampled from the stem cell graft. The chain recombines TRBV5-1 with TRBJ1-4, with 8 bases lining up with TRBD1. The DNA for the CDR3 is TGCGCCAGCAGCTTGGGACAGGGGCTCAGAGGTGAAAAACTGTTTTTT. It codes for CASSLGQGLRGEKLFF. The whole variable domain, remainder taken from reference TRBV5-1 and TRBJ1-4, is KAGVTQTPRYLIKTRGQQVTLSCSPISGHRSVSWYQQTPGQGLQFLFEYFSETQRNKGNFPGRFSGRQFSNSRSEMNVSTLELGDSALYLCASSLGQGLRGEKLFFGSGTQLSVL.